Shown below are 14 T cell receptor beta chains from a single sample sequenced in a study of chemoradiotherapy in HPV16-positive cancers. Here immunoSEQ multiplex PCR was the method, and the copy in TCRdb shows in-frame clones only, minus some. The data hold 12,000 to 15,000 clones, with approximately 90% observed a single time. Here the sequenced sample was blood, taken from a patient who underwent chemoradiotherapy. These receptors originate from a human donor with HPV-associated anogenital cancer.

The chain uses TRBV5-1 and TRBJ2-7; 8 bases fit TRBD1. This CDR3 region has 15 residues. V was pared by 0 bases and J by 5 bases, with 7 bases of the junction left unmatched. CDR1 is SGHRS and CDR2 is YFSETQ in the germline V gene. The CDR3 coding sequence is TGCGCCAGCAGCTTGGATCTTCAGGGGGCGGACGAGCAGTACTTC. Its protein product is CASSLDLQGADEQYF.

The gene calls are TRBV4-1 and TRBJ1-5, with a tentative D call TRBD1 (5 bases). CDR1 is MGHRA and CDR2 is YSYEKL in the germline V gene. There are 15 residues in the CDR3. Between the trimmed V and J ends, which lost 3 bases and 6 bases, there was a span of 15 bases. CDR3 in amino acids: CASSQQDLGLQPQHF. CDR3 bases: TGCGCCAGCAGCCAGCAGGATCTGGGACTTCAGCCCCAGCATTTT.

This chain links TRBV29-1 with TRBJ2-7; TRBD1 agrees at 10 bases. The CDR3 is 12 residues long. The germline V gene encodes CDR1 SQVTM and CDR2 ANQGSEA. Trimming cost V 5 bases and J 6 bases; bases outside gene matches: 4. CDR3 sequence: CSVLDRGGEQYF. CDR3 bases: TGCAGCGTTCTGGACAGGGGGGGCGAGCAGTACTTC.

V gene TRBV5-6 combines with J gene TRBJ2-7; either TRBD1 or TRBD2 may supply D (5 bases each). The CDR3 has 15 residues. The V and J ends lost 3 bases and 2 bases respectively, with 15 bases between them. From germline, CDR1 is SGHDT and CDR2 YYEEEE. The CDR3: CASSSGTLLTYEQYF. The CDR3 DNA reads TGTGCCAGCAGCTCTGGGACGTTATTAACCTACGAGCAGTACTTC.

This clone was picked up a small number of times. V gene TRBV5-5 combines with J gene TRBJ2-1, with D tentatively TRBD1 (6 bases). V was shortened by 0 bases and J by 13 bases, with 14 bases between the two germline ends. CDR1 is SGHKS and CDR2 is YYEKEE in the germline V gene (reference sequence). The CDR3 runs 13 residues. CDR3 loop: CASSLARAGDQFF. CDR3 DNA: TGTGCCAGCAGCTTGGCGAGGGCAGGGGATCAGTTCTTC.

The chain carries TRBV5-1 and TRBJ2-1; 8 positions agree with TRBD1. The junction had 12 bases not matched to a gene; V was cut back by 4 bases and J by 6 bases. Looked up from germline, CDR1 is SGHRS and CDR2 is YFSETQ. This CDR3 region has 16 residues. This CDR3 reads CASSLLGQGFSNEQFF. In DNA form, the CDR3 reads TGCGCCAGCAGCCTACTCGGACAGGGATTCTCCAATGAGCAGTTCTTC.

This chain joins TRBV9 and TRBJ1-2, with D possibly being TRBD1 (6 bases). Trimming removed 3 bases from V and 5 bases from J, with 14 bases in between. Looked up from germline, CDR1 is SGDLS and CDR2 is YYNGEE. The length of the CDR3 is 14 residues. The CDR3 sequence is CASSEVGGAYGYTF. CDR3 in DNA: TGTGCCAGCAGCGAGGTGGGGGGGGCTTATGGCTACACCTTC.

This chain links TRBV19 with TRBJ2-7; D gene unclear. In germline, CDR1 is LNHDA, CDR2 SQIVND (reference sequence). The CDR3 covers 13 residues. Trimming stripped 1 base from V and 7 bases from J, with 11 bases between. In DNA, the CDR3 is TGTGCCAGTAGTATAGGAACCGTAGGGGAGCAGTACTTC. Protein product: CASSIGTVGEQYF.

V usage is TRBV7-9 and J usage is TRBJ1-4; 7 bases line up with TRBD1. Per germline, CDR1 SEHNR and CDR2 FQNEAQ (reference sequence). This CDR3 spans 15 amino acids. V was pared by 4 bases and J by 8 bases, with 10 bases of the junction left unmatched. The chain's CDR3 is CASSSETGKGEKLFF. The CDR3, as DNA: TGTGCCAGCAGCTCCGAGACAGGGAAGGGGGAAAAACTGTTTTTT.

J is TRBJ1-1 and V is TRBV5-4; no clear D. Germline-derived CDR1 and CDR2 are SGHNT and YYREEE (reference sequence). The CDR3 is 12 residues long. Between the trimmed V and J ends, which lost 1 base and 0 bases, there was a span of 1 base. DNA for the CDR3: TGTGCCAGCAGCTTGATGAACACTGAAGCTTTCTTT. Protein sequence: CASSLMNTEAFF.

This clone was seen just once. The chain is built from TRBV9 and TRBJ2-1; perhaps TRBD2 as D (7 bases). Germline assignment: CDR1 SGDLS and CDR2 YYNGEE. V was pared by 4 bases and J by 4 bases, with 18 bases between. The CDR3 has 16 residues. The CDR3: CASSPGGASRYNEQFF. DNA for the CDR3: TGTGCCAGCAGCCCTGGGGGGGCCAGCCGTTACAATGAGCAGTTCTTC.

The CDR3 bases are TGCGCCAGCAGCCAAGATGGGAGGACAGGGACGGTCGAAGATACGCAGTATTTT. This translates into CASSQDGRTGTVEDTQYF. V gene TRBV4-1 combines with J gene TRBJ2-3; 8 bases agree with TRBD1. The CDR3 is 18 residues long. From germline, CDR1 is MGHRA and CDR2 YSYEKL. The junction had 13 bases not matched to a gene; V was cut back by 0 bases and J by 5 bases.

The genes are TRBV7-8 and TRBJ2-1; 10 nucleotides agree with TRBD1. Unmatched junction bases numbered 10, after V lost 7 bases and J lost 7 bases. Germline CDR1 and CDR2: SGHVS and FQNEAQ. This CDR3 contains 15 residues. CDR3 residues: CASNRDRGGKNEQFF. The DNA of the CDR3 is TGTGCCAGCAACCGGGACAGGGGAGGTAAGAATGAGCAGTTCTTC.

This clone appeared a few times. CDR3 bases: TGTGCCAGCTCACCCCATTGGACAGATTCACCCCTCCACTTT. It yields the protein CASSPHWTDSPLHF. The V gene is TRBV18, the J gene TRBJ1-6; a weak D match, TRBD1 (6 bases). This CDR3 is built from 14 residues. Germline V gene data show CDR1 as KGHSH and CDR2 as LQKENI. Trimming removed 3 bases at V and 8 bases at J, with 11 bases between.